This TCR beta chain is from a study of T cell responses to AZD1222 COVID-19 vaccine. Looking at the study overall: Combined were second doses at about 4 or about 12 weeks.

Germline lookup yields CDR1 MNHEY and CDR2 SVGAGI. CDR3 length equals 13 residues. The V end was cut by 2 bases, the J end by 7 bases, with 8 bases between. Produced via immunoSEQ multiplex PCR; TCRdb's table is partial and in-frame only. This sample has around 100,000 clones, with 80% to 95% found just once. This TCR was recovered from an adult in good health. Sample: peripheral blood, taken on day 0 of AZD1222 vaccination. The chain joins TRBV6-5 to TRBJ2-2; possibly TRBD1 for D (5 bases). The CDR3 DNA reads TGTGCCAGCAGTTACCAGGGTGGCGGGGAGCTGTTTTTT. Translated, it gives CASSYQGGGELFF.